This T cell receptor beta chain was documented in a study of shared clonotypes between healthy human individuals. At the level of the study: Three CD4 naive, three CD4 memory, two CD8 naive and one CD8 memory plate were used per donor. The study, taken as a whole, reports: With a handful of donors compared, 4% to 5% of naive CD4 clonotypes were shared. Among donors, clonotype sharing was expected to be affected by sequencing depth.

A remark on this clone: Its antigen is not known.

Clones were sequenced by immunoSEQ multiplex PCR, and TCRdb holds only the in-frame ones, with some missing. The sample contains roughly 700,000 clones, around two thirds of which appear only once. Into CD45RA+ naive and CD45RA-negative memory subsets, the CD4+ cells were split. This CDR3 spans 20 amino acids. V shed 0 bases, J shed 3 bases, and the junction held 14 bases outside the gene matches. Germline V lookup: CDR1 SGDLS, CDR2 YYNGEE. The sequence came from a woman aged 30 to 39 in good health. The rearrangement links TRBV9 to TRBJ2-2, with 10 bases aligning to TRBD2. Material for sequencing was memory CD4+ T cells sorted from blood. Subset in this sample: CD45RA-negative fraction. For the CDR3, the DNA is TGTGCCAGCAGCGTAGGTTTCTTTCGGGCTAGCGGGAGAGACACCGGGGAGCTGTTTTTT. It is translated as CASSVGFFRASGRDTGELFF.